This is a list of T cell receptor beta chains from one sample in a study of control samples from healthy donors and cancer patients. The data were produced by immunoSEQ multiplex PCR, yet TCRdb's version contains in-frame clones alone and is incomplete. The data contain about 85,000 clones, roughly nine tenths of them singletons. The sample was blood. These receptor sequences come from an older woman in good health. Each CDR3 is given with its conserved first and last residue. D genes are given only for firm matches. The size of a clone is reported for some rows only, either as once, few or many, or as a class for expanded clones.

d_gene: NA
j_gene: TRBJ2-1
abundance: NA
v_gene: TRBV18
CDR3nt: TGTGCCAGCTCACCGGGGGCTCAATCCTACAATGAGCAGTTCTTC
CDR3aa: CASSPGAQSYNEQFF

d_gene: NA
j_gene: TRBJ1-2
abundance: NA
v_gene: TRBV4-1
CDR3nt: TGCGCCAGCAGCCAAGAGAGTTATGGCGGAAGCTATGGCTACACCTTC
CDR3aa: CASSQESYGGSYGYTF

d_gene: NA
j_gene: TRBJ2-7
abundance: NA
v_gene: TRBV5-5
CDR3nt: TGTGCCAGCAGCTTGAGCGGTGGGCAGGGGCCCGGGTACGAGCAGTACTTC
CDR3aa: CASSLSGGQGPGYEQYF

d_gene: NA
j_gene: TRBJ2-5
abundance: NA
v_gene: TRBV7-9
CDR3nt: TGTGCCAGCAGCTTTAACGCAGCCCAAGAGACCCAGTACTTC
CDR3aa: CASSFNAAQETQYF

d_gene: NA
j_gene: TRBJ1-2
abundance: NA
v_gene: TRBV5-1
CDR3nt: TGCGCCAGCAGCTTCGGGGACTCAGGCTATGGCTACACCTTC
CDR3aa: CASSFGDSGYGYTF

d_gene: TRBD2
j_gene: TRBJ2-7
abundance: once
v_gene: TRBV19
CDR3nt: TGTGCCAGTAGTAACACCCGTAGCGGGGCGAGCGAGCAGTACTTC
CDR3aa: CASSNTRSGASEQYF

d_gene: TRBD1
j_gene: TRBJ2-6
abundance: NA
v_gene: TRBV7-3
CDR3nt: TGTGCCAGCAGCTTAACCGACCCCAGGGGGCCTGGGGCCAACGTCCTGACTTTC
CDR3aa: CASSLTDPRGPGANVLTF

d_gene: NA
j_gene: TRBJ2-3
abundance: NA
v_gene: TRBV24-1
CDR3nt: TGTGCCACCAGTGAGGAGGGGGCCAGCGGGCAGTATTTT
CDR3aa: CATSEEGASGQYF

d_gene: NA
j_gene: TRBJ1-5
abundance: NA
v_gene: TRBV7-2
CDR3nt: TGTGCCAGCAGCTTAGGCCAGGCTCAGCCCCAGCATTTT
CDR3aa: CASSLGQAQPQHF

d_gene: NA
j_gene: TRBJ2-5
abundance: NA
v_gene: TRBV2
CDR3nt: TGTGCCAGCAGTGAACTCGGGACATATGAGACCCAGTACTTC
CDR3aa: CASSELGTYETQYF

d_gene: TRBD1
j_gene: TRBJ1-2
abundance: NA
v_gene: TRBV5-1
CDR3nt: TGCGCCAGCAGCTCCCAGGGGGCGGATGGCTACACCTTC
CDR3aa: CASSSQGADGYTF

d_gene: NA
j_gene: TRBJ2-5
abundance: NA
v_gene: TRBV28
CDR3nt: TGTGCCAGCAGTGGGGGTAACCAAGAGACCCAGTACTTC
CDR3aa: CASSGGNQETQYF

d_gene: NA
j_gene: TRBJ2-1
abundance: NA
v_gene: TRBV3-1/TRBV3-2
CDR3nt: TGTGCCAGCAGCCAACCCGGTGTGGATGAGCAGTTCTTC
CDR3aa: CASSQPGVDEQFF

d_gene: NA
j_gene: TRBJ2-5
abundance: once
v_gene: TRBV6-5
CDR3nt: TGTGCCAGCAGTTACTCGAGTAGCATTGGCCAAGAGACCCAGTACTTC
CDR3aa: CASSYSSSIGQETQYF

d_gene: NA
j_gene: TRBJ1-6
abundance: NA
v_gene: TRBV7-2
CDR3nt: TGTGCCAGCAGCTTGAATCGGGATTCACCCCTCCACTTT
CDR3aa: CASSLNRDSPLHF

d_gene: NA
j_gene: TRBJ1-1
abundance: NA
v_gene: TRBV6-5
CDR3nt: TGTGCCAGCTTTATGTCGGGATGGAGGACTGAAGCTTTCTTT
CDR3aa: CASFMSGWRTEAFF

d_gene: NA
j_gene: TRBJ1-2
abundance: few
v_gene: TRBV7-8
CDR3nt: TGTGCCAGCAGCTTAAATGGGGGGGCCGGAGGCTACACCTTC
CDR3aa: CASSLNGGAGGYTF

d_gene: NA
j_gene: TRBJ2-1
abundance: NA
v_gene: TRBV30
CDR3nt: TGTGCCTGGGGTTACCGAGTTGCTGATGAGCAGTTCTTC
CDR3aa: CAWGYRVADEQFF

d_gene: NA
j_gene: TRBJ2-5
abundance: once
v_gene: TRBV30
CDR3nt: TGTGCCTGGGACAGCGGACAAGAGACCCAGTACTTC
CDR3aa: CAWDSGQETQYF

d_gene: NA
j_gene: TRBJ2-7
abundance: NA
v_gene: TRBV7-2
CDR3nt: TGTGCCAGCAGCTCGGAGGGGGGCCACGAGCAGTACTTC
CDR3aa: CASSSEGGHEQYF

d_gene: NA
j_gene: TRBJ2-1
abundance: NA
v_gene: TRBV7-8
CDR3nt: TGTGCCAGCAGCCCAGGGGTGGATGAGCAGTTCTTC
CDR3aa: CASSPGVDEQFF

d_gene: NA
j_gene: TRBJ1-1
abundance: NA
v_gene: TRBV18
CDR3nt: TGTGCCAGCTCATGGGGGAACACTGAAGCTTTCTTT
CDR3aa: CASSWGNTEAFF

d_gene: NA
j_gene: TRBJ1-1
abundance: NA
v_gene: TRBV20-1
CDR3nt: TGCAGTCCTTCCCCGGCGACTGAAGCTTTCTTT
CDR3aa: CSPSPATEAFF

d_gene: NA
j_gene: TRBJ1-2
abundance: NA
v_gene: TRBV5-1
CDR3nt: TGCGCCAGCAGAGCCACAGGGAACTATGGCTACACCTTC
CDR3aa: CASRATGNYGYTF

d_gene: TRBD1
j_gene: TRBJ2-1
abundance: NA
v_gene: TRBV2
CDR3nt: TGTGCCAGCAGTGAAGTAAGCGAAGGACAGGGGAACAATGAGCAGTTCTTC
CDR3aa: CASSEVSEGQGNNEQFF

d_gene: NA
j_gene: TRBJ1-3
abundance: NA
v_gene: TRBV6-1
CDR3nt: TGTGCCAGCAGTGAAGTGGCAGAACCCTCTGGAAACACCATATATTTT
CDR3aa: CASSEVAEPSGNTIYF

d_gene: NA
j_gene: TRBJ2-2
abundance: NA
v_gene: TRBV7-2
CDR3nt: TGTGCCAGCAGCTTATCCGCGTGGTCCGACACCGGGGAGCTGTTTTTT
CDR3aa: CASSLSAWSDTGELFF

d_gene: NA
j_gene: TRBJ1-6
abundance: NA
v_gene: TRBV19
CDR3nt: TGTGCCAGTAGTGGGCCCCGAGCGGACGGCCTCTATAATTCACCCCTCCACTTT
CDR3aa: CASSGPRADGLYNSPLHF

d_gene: NA
j_gene: TRBJ2-5
abundance: NA
v_gene: TRBV28
CDR3nt: TGTGCCAGCACGGCAGATGGAGAGACCCAGTACTTC
CDR3aa: CASTADGETQYF

d_gene: NA
j_gene: TRBJ2-2
abundance: NA
v_gene: TRBV6-6
CDR3nt: TGTGCCAGCAGTTACTCAACCACCGGGGAGCTGTTTTTT
CDR3aa: CASSYSTTGELFF

d_gene: TRBD1
j_gene: TRBJ1-1
abundance: NA
v_gene: TRBV5-1
CDR3nt: TGCGCCAGCAGCCCGGGACAGGGGAGGACTGAAGCTTTCTTT
CDR3aa: CASSPGQGRTEAFF